A selection of T cell receptor beta chains follows, all from one sample in a study of shared clonotypes between healthy human individuals. The protocol was immunoSEQ multiplex PCR, while the TCRdb copy is restricted to in-frame clones and leaves out a portion. The sample consists of over a million clones, roughly 96% of them appearing once. Sequencing was carried out using naive CD4+ T cells sorted from blood. These receptors originate from a man aged 25-45 years in good health. Each CDR3 is given with its conserved first and last residue. The D gene is left open where the match is weak. Clone size is not always given. Where it is, it says once, few, many or a class for expanded clones.

J gene | D gene | clone size | V gene | CDR3 protein | CDR3 DNA
TRBJ1-3 | . | . | TRBV10-3 | CAISESPDSTIYF | TGTGCCATCAGTGAGTCCCCCGATTCCACCATATATTTT
TRBJ2-2 | . | once | TRBV5-1 | CASSGWGVGELFF | TGCGCCAGCAGCGGGTGGGGCGTCGGGGAGCTGTTTTTT
TRBJ2-3 | TRBD2 | . | TRBV9 | CASSVVAGDPDTQYF | TGTGCCAGCAGCGTAGTAGCGGGAGATCCAGATACGCAGTATTTT
TRBJ1-5 | . | . | TRBV28 | CASSSPIQPQHF | TGTGCCAGCAGTTCTCCGATCCAGCCCCAGCATTTT
TRBJ2-1 | TRBD1 | . | TRBV6-5 | CASSYPRQGQTDEQFF | TGTGCCAGCAGTTACCCCCGACAGGGTCAGACAGATGAGCAGTTCTTC
TRBJ1-1 | . | . | TRBV15 | CATSRDLLTGTEAFF | TGTGCCACCAGCAGAGATCTTCTAACAGGGACTGAAGCTTTCTTT
TRBJ2-7 | . | . | TRBV6-6 | CASSYTRGLEQYF | TGTGCCAGCAGCTATACACGGGGCCTGGAGCAGTACTTC
TRBJ2-1 | . | . | TRBV10-3 | CAINRAGSHEQFF | TGTGCCATCAATCGGGCGGGTTCCCATGAGCAGTTCTTC
TRBJ2-1 | . | . | TRBV11-1 | CASTQGGRYNEQFF | TGTGCCAGCACCCAAGGGGGGCGCTACAATGAGCAGTTCTTC
TRBJ2-3 | . | . | TRBV18 | CASSPPVDTQYF | TGTGCCAGCTCACCACCGGTGGATACGCAGTATTTT
TRBJ2-5 | . | . | TRBV11-2 | CASSSRTRQETQYF | TGTGCCAGCAGCTCCCGGACAAGGCAAGAGACCCAGTACTTC
TRBJ2-1 | . | once | TRBV5-5 | CASSLSRGLYNEQFF | TGTGCCAGCAGCTTGAGCCGGGGACTTTACAATGAGCAGTTCTTC
TRBJ2-3 | . | . | TRBV9 | CASSVGAGSTDTQYF | TGTGCCAGCAGCGTGGGAGCGGGCAGCACAGATACGCAGTATTTT
TRBJ1-1 | . | . | TRBV11-2 | CASSRDPRPRNTEAFF | TGTGCCAGCAGCCGGGACCCACGACCGCGGAACACTGAAGCTTTCTTT
TRBJ1-1 | . | . | TRBV5-1 | CASSSSGEMNTEAFF | TGCGCCAGCAGCTCGAGCGGGGAAATGAACACTGAAGCTTTCTTT
TRBJ2-3 | . | . | TRBV28 | CASSSVLVVGGDLDTQYF | TGTGCCAGCAGCTCGGTACTGGTCGTAGGTGGGGATTTAGATACGCAGTATTTT
TRBJ1-1 | TRBD1 | . | TRBV18 | CASSPRRQGGTEAFF | TGTGCCAGCTCACCGAGACGACAGGGAGGGACTGAAGCTTTCTTT
TRBJ1-1 | . | . | TRBV5-1 | CASSLVRATEAFF | TGCGCCAGCAGCTTGGTCAGGGCCACTGAAGCTTTCTTT
TRBJ2-1 | TRBD2 | . | TRBV2 | CASTQLAATYNEQFF | TGTGCCAGCACCCAACTAGCGGCGACCTACAATGAGCAGTTCTTC
TRBJ1-1 | . | . | TRBV25-1 | CASSEPNRAEAFF | TGTGCCAGCAGTGAACCCAACAGGGCTGAAGCTTTCTTT
TRBJ2-2 | . | . | TRBV11-2 | CASSRRDGSAGELFF | TGTGCCAGCAGCCGAAGGGACGGTTCGGCCGGGGAGCTGTTTTTT
TRBJ2-5 | . | . | TRBV29-1 | CSAGQETQYF | TGCAGCGCGGGACAAGAGACCCAGTACTTC
TRBJ2-3 | . | . | TRBV12-5 | CASGLVVGGNTDTQYF | TGTGCTAGTGGTTTGGTGGTCGGCGGCAACACAGATACGCAGTATTTT
TRBJ1-4 | TRBD1 | . | TRBV7-2 | CASSLLGGGDEKLFF | TGTGCCAGCAGCTTATTGGGAGGGGGCGATGAAAAACTGTTTTTT
TRBJ2-2 | . | . | TRBV19 | CASSITPGANTGELFF | TGTGCCAGTAGTATAACCCCGGGAGCGAACACCGGGGAGCTGTTTTTT
TRBJ1-1 | . | . | TRBV6-5 | CASSYRLTTEAFF | TGTGCCAGCAGCTACAGGCTAACCACTGAAGCTTTCTTT
TRBJ2-1 | . | . | TRBV21-1 | CASSKVGSGYNEQFF | TGTGCCAGCAGCAAAGTGGGTAGCGGATACAATGAGCAGTTCTTC
TRBJ2-1 | . | . | TRBV15 | CATSRDLRLPNEGQFF | TGTGCCACCAGCAGAGATCTGAGACTACCCAATGAGGGGCAGTTCTTC
TRBJ1-5 | . | . | TRBV2 | CASSGAEPQPQHF | TGTGCCAGCAGTGGGGCAGAACCTCAGCCCCAGCATTTT
TRBJ2-3 | . | . | TRBV2 | CASRRLRGSEDTQYF | TGTGCCAGCAGACGCCTCAGGGGCTCGGAAGATACGCAGTATTTT
TRBJ1-4 | TRBD1 | . | TRBV6-6 | CASRGTVTNEKLFF | TGTGCCAGCAGGGGGACAGTTACTAATGAAAAACTGTTTTTT
TRBJ1-1 | . | . | TRBV7-9 | CASSLGRGWNTEAFF | TGTGCCAGCAGCTTAGGGCGGGGATGGAACACTGAAGCTTTCTTT
TRBJ2-2 | TRBD1 | . | TRBV11-2 | CASSLSRGSITGELFF | TGTGCCAGCAGCTTAAGCAGGGGGTCGATAACCGGGGAGCTGTTTTTT
TRBJ1-1 | . | . | TRBV11-2 | CASSLRFGTKNTEAFF | TGTGCCAGCAGCTTAAGGTTCGGGACAAAGAACACTGAAGCTTTCTTT
TRBJ2-2 | TRBD2 | . | TRBV18 | CASSPSGTSGSGELFF | TGTGCCAGCTCACCCTCCGGGACTAGCGGATCCGGGGAGCTGTTTTTT
TRBJ2-7 | TRBD2 | . | TRBV10-1 | CASSDERERGQYF | TGCGCCAGCAGTGATGAGCGGGAGAGGGGACAGTACTTC
TRBJ2-3 | TRBD2 | . | TRBV7-6 | CASSLLSGSADTQYF | TGTGCCAGCAGCTTACTAAGCGGGAGTGCAGATACGCAGTATTTT
TRBJ2-1 | TRBD1 | . | TRBV7-8 | CASSMIGTGYEQFF | TGTGCCAGCAGCATGATTGGGACAGGGTATGAGCAGTTCTTC
TRBJ2-5 | . | . | TRBV9 | CASSVAVGGPQETQYF | TGTGCCAGCAGCGTAGCAGTCGGGGGCCCCCAAGAGACCCAGTACTTC
TRBJ1-1 | . | . | TRBV11-2 | CASSFARYTEAFF | TGTGCCAGCAGCTTCGCTAGGTACACTGAAGCTTTCTTT
TRBJ2-3 | . | . | TRBV11-2 | CASSLGVNTQYF | TGTGCCAGCAGCTTGGGTGTTAATACGCAGTATTTT
TRBJ1-5 | . | . | TRBV5-1 | CASSLDVNQPQHF | TGCGCCAGCAGCTTGGATGTCAATCAGCCCCAGCATTTT
TRBJ2-2 | . | . | TRBV6-5 | CASRSVGRPGELFF | TGTGCCAGCAGGTCGGTCGGACGGCCCGGGGAGCTGTTTTTT
TRBJ2-7 | . | . | TRBV29-1 | CSVGLRPSLSYEQYF | TGCAGCGTTGGGTTACGTCCCAGCCTCTCCTACGAGCAGTACTTC
TRBJ2-7 | TRBD2 | . | TRBV5-1 | CASSRGGSYEQYF | TGCGCCAGCTCTCGCGGGGGCTCCTACGAGCAGTACTTC
TRBJ2-4 | . | . | TRBV5-4 | CASSLGLGDLKGIQYF | TGTGCCAGCAGCTTGGGTTTGGGCGATCTCAAGGGCATTCAGTACTTC
TRBJ2-1 | TRBD1 | . | TRBV2 | CASGWTGEGNEQFF | TGTGCCAGCGGGTGGACAGGGGAAGGGAATGAGCAGTTCTTC
TRBJ2-5 | . | . | TRBV6-5 | CASSYGLWETQYF | TGTGCCAGCAGTTATGGACTGTGGGAGACCCAGTACTTC
TRBJ2-2 | . | . | TRBV7-6 | CASSLESAVNTGELFF | TGTGCCAGCAGCTTAGAGTCGGCAGTTAACACCGGGGAGCTGTTTTTT
TRBJ2-2 | . | . | TRBV6-1 | CASSESWDTGELFF | TGTGCCAGCAGTGAATCGTGGGACACCGGGGAGCTGTTTTTT
TRBJ2-2 | . | . | TRBV28 | CASSRGARTGELFF | TGTGCCAGCTCTAGGGGGGCGCGGACCGGGGAGCTGTTTTTT
TRBJ1-2 | TRBD1 | once | TRBV5-5 | CASSLMGQGRYTF | TGTGCCAGCAGCCTGATGGGACAGGGAAGGTACACCTTC